The next 10 T cell receptor beta chains were all read from a single sample in a study of T cells after yellow fever vaccination. TCRdb independently ran MiXCR on the 5' RACE reads; one entry per CDR3 protein. The table lists about 75,000 distinct CDR3 sequences, about 7.2% of them singletons. Sequenced here: CD8+ T cells sorted from PBMCs, sampled around 10 days after the first yellow fever vaccination. These receptor sequences come from a man between 18 and 29 years old who received the YFV17D yellow fever vaccine.

In this sample, this clonotype turned up many times. The chain carries TRBV5-5 and TRBJ2-7; TRBD1 agrees at 7 bases. The CDR3 sequence is 14 residues long. V was pared by 1 base and J by 2 bases, with 3 bases of the junction left unmatched. Germline V gene lookup returns CDR1 SGHKS and CDR2 YYEKEE (reference sequence). CDR3 protein: CASSLWQGAYEQYF. CDR3 nucleotides: TGTGCCAGCAGCTTGTGGCAGGGGGCCTACGAGCAGTACTTC.

This chain uses TRBV19 with TRBJ1-1; D is ambiguous. V lost 3 bases, J lost 5 bases, and 7 bases lay in between. This CDR3 is 12 amino acids long. CDR1 is LNHDA and CDR2 is SQIVND in the germline V gene (reference sequence). CDR3 loop: CASSISWTEAFF. The CDR3 coding sequence is TGTGCCAGTAGTATCTCGTGGACTGAAGCTTTCTTT.

This clonotype was observed at least ten times. The rearrangement links TRBV6-1 to TRBJ1-1; possibly TRBD1 for D (5 bases). The CDR3 consists of 15 residues. Between the trimmed V and J ends, which lost 5 bases and 4 bases, there was a span of 17 bases. Germline V gene sequence: CDR1 MNHNS, CDR2 SASEGT. The CDR3 nucleotides are TGTGCCAGCAGTCCTATTCTGGGGCGGAGCACTGAAGCTTTCTTT. This gives the protein CASSPILGRSTEAFF.

This clonotype was recorded a few times. The chain has TRBV27 and TRBJ2-5; 11 bases are a match to TRBD2. The CDR3 loop spans 15 amino acids. J gave up 5 bases and V 8 bases, and 10 bases lay outside the gene matches. Germline V CDR1 and CDR2: MNHEY, SMNVEV (reference sequence). The CDR3 DNA follows: TGTGCCAGCTCCCCTAGCGGGGGGCCGGGGGAGACCCAGTACTTC. This gives the protein CASSPSGGPGETQYF.

This clonotype was seen more than once but under ten times. V usage is TRBV7-2 and J usage is TRBJ2-1, with a possible D match to TRBD2 (5 bases). The CDR3 has 12 residues. Trimming removed 3 bases from V and 9 bases from J, with 9 bases in between. Per the germline V gene, CDR1 is SGHTA and CDR2 is FQGNSA. CDR3 residues: CASSFGLSEQFF. DNA for the CDR3: TGTGCCAGCAGCTTCGGACTGTCTGAGCAGTTCTTC.

This clonotype occurred many times. This rearrangement joins TRBV6-1 to TRBJ2-5; 9 bases map to TRBD2. The CDR3 spans 15 residues. The V gene end was trimmed by 5 bases and the J gene end by 2 bases; junction bases not matched to a gene: 6. The germline CDR1 and CDR2 sequences are MNHNS and SASEGT. The CDR3 loop is CASSPLLAGQETQYF. Written as DNA, the CDR3 is TGTGCCAGCAGTCCTCTACTAGCGGGTCAAGAGACCCAGTACTTC.

This clonotype was seen more than once but under ten times. V gene TRBV7-9 combines with J gene TRBJ2-1, with D hard to call. The V end lost 5 bases, the J end lost 6 bases, and 11 bases lay between the germline ends. The CDR3 has 13 amino acids. Germline V gene sequence: CDR1 SEHNR, CDR2 FQNEAQ (reference sequence). CDR3 bases: TGTGCCAGCAGCCCACCAGTGGTCAATGAGCAGTTCTTC. The encoded protein is CASSPPVVNEQFF.

Many counts were recorded for this clonotype. The chain is built from TRBV7-2 and TRBJ2-3, with TRBD2 identical over 11 bases. V lost 5 bases, J lost 6 bases, and 10 bases stayed unmatched. The CDR3 has 16 residues. Germline CDR1 and CDR2: SGHTA and FQGNSA. The CDR3 protein is CASSGSSGGTVDTQYF. In DNA form, the CDR3 reads TGTGCCAGCAGCGGATCTAGCGGGGGGACTGTTGATACGCAGTATTTT.

This clonotype was counted ten times or more. V and J are TRBV4-1 and TRBJ1-1; D call uncertain. Germline loops: CDR1 MGHRA, CDR2 YSYEKL. The CDR3 contains 13 residues. Trimming took 4 bases from V and 4 from J, leaving 10 bases between them. The CDR3 DNA is TGCGCCAGCAGCCCCCGGGAGGTCACTGAAGCTTTCTTT. This encodes CASSPREVTEAFF.

The chain joins TRBV4-1 to TRBJ1-1; the match to TRBD1 covers 9 bases. CDR1 is MGHRA, CDR2 YSYEKL, per germline. Trimming took 5 bases from V and 6 from J; bases not matched to a gene: 7. The CDR3 has 14 residues. CDR3 loop: CASSGRTGVPEAFF. The CDR3 DNA reads TGCGCCAGCAGCGGAAGGACAGGGGTCCCTGAAGCTTTCTTT.